What follows are 14 T cell receptor beta chains derived from one specimen sequenced in a study of T cell clonotyping in hematopoietic cell transplantation. TCRdb keeps only in-frame clones here, not all; method: immunoSEQ multiplex PCR. The sample has around 11,000 clones, about 91% seen once; the top ten hold 15%. The sequenced sample was PBMCs, obtained 100 days after allogeneic stem cell transplant. The receptors originated from a female patient in her 60s who had an allogeneic stem cell transplant from an unrelated donor, so the T cells may come from the graft donor. Some clones in this sample may be carry-over from other donors' samples.

Turning to this clone: Sequence at one end of the junction differs from germline and may be a read error. The CDR3: CASNIDSNQPQHF. The CDR3 DNA is TGTGCCAGTAATATAGATAGCAATCAGCCCCAGCATTTT. The rearrangement uses TRBV19 and TRBJ1-5; D is unclear. Germline assignment: CDR1 LNHDA and CDR2 SQIVND (reference sequence). The length of the CDR3 is 13 residues.

This rearrangement joins TRBV7-9 to TRBJ2-3; D is ambiguous. Germline V CDR1 and CDR2: SEHNR, FQNEAQ (reference sequence). Trimming shortened V by 3 bases and J by 2 bases, and 12 bases separated the two germline ends. CDR3 length: 15 amino acids. The chain's CDR3 is CASSFSRMVTDTQYF. CDR3 DNA sequence: TGTGCCAGCAGCTTCTCCCGAATGGTCACAGATACGCAGTATTTT.

This chain connects TRBV19 to TRBJ2-3; 8 bases map to TRBD1. The CDR3 covers 16 residues. Germline-derived CDR1 and CDR2 are LNHDA and SQIVND (reference sequence). Trimming took 4 bases from V and 1 from J; bases not matched to a gene: 7. In DNA, the CDR3 is TGTGCCAGTAGTACCCAGACAGGGGCAGGCACAGATACGCAGTATTTT. Its translation is CASSTQTGAGTDTQYF.

The chain joins TRBV21-1 to TRBJ1-1; TRBD1, as called in the table, went unchecked against the DNA. TRBV21-1 represents a pseudogene. This CDR3 is built from 14 residues. The CDR3: CASSGQGTDTEAFF. Written as DNA, the CDR3 is TGTGCCAGCAGCGGACAGGGTACGGACACTGAAGCTTTCTTT.

V is TRBV6-6 and J is TRBJ1-2; no clear D. Germline CDR1 is MNHNY and CDR2 is SVGAGI (reference sequence). The V gene lost 4 bases and the J gene lost 8 bases, with 23 bases spanning the gap. The CDR3 has 16 amino acids. CDR3 coding DNA: TGTGCCAGCAGTTCCCTCGGGGTTGGGCAATATCGGGGCTACACCTTC. It encodes CASSSLGVGQYRGYTF.

The chain carries TRBV30 and TRBJ1-2; 10 nucleotides align to TRBD1. Trimming cost V 5 bases and J 1 base; bases outside gene matches: 4. The CDR3 runs 14 residues. The germline V gene has CDR1 GTSNPN and CDR2 SVGIG (reference sequence). CDR3 sequence (DNA): TGTGCCTGGGTGACAGGGGGCAGTAACTATGGCTACACCTTC. Amino acids: CAWVTGGSNYGYTF. Together with reference TRBV30 and TRBJ1-2, the CDR3 gives the full variable domain: SQTIHQWPATLVQPVGSPLSLECTVEGTSNPNLYWYRQAAGRGLQLLFYSVGIGQISSEVPQNLSASRPQDRQFILSSKKLLLSDSGFYLCAWVTGGSNYGYTFGSGTRLTVV.

In its sample, this clone is medium-sized (0.01 to 0.1%). The J gene is TRBJ1-2, the V gene TRBV6-5, with unresolved D. The germline V and J ends were trimmed by 2 bases and 8 bases, with 18 bases remaining between them. The CDR3 runs 15 residues. CDR1 and CDR2 from the germline V gene are MNHEY and SVGAGI. The CDR3 DNA follows: TGTGCCAGCAGTTACCTGCCAGCCCTTTTGGCCGGCTACACCTTC. Translating it yields CASSYLPALLAGYTF.

The chain has TRBV6-5 and TRBJ2-1, with D uncertain. The CDR3 totals 13 residues. Germline values: CDR1 MNHEY, CDR2 SVGAGI. V dropped 2 bases and J dropped 5 bases, with 7 bases sitting between them. The CDR3 DNA reads TGTGCCAGCAGTTACCTCGACAACAATGAGCAGTTCTTC. Translating gives CASSYLDNNEQFF.

The chain recombines TRBV11-2 with TRBJ2-7, with TRBD2 identical over 8 bases. CDR3 length: 12 amino acids. V was pared by 8 bases and J by 6 bases, with 6 bases of the junction left unmatched. Germline CDR1 reads SGHAT; CDR2 reads FQNNGV. Here the CDR3 reads CASRGGLPEQYF. The CDR3 coding sequence is TGTGCCAGCCGGGGGGGACTTCCCGAGCAGTACTTC.

For the CDR3, the DNA is TGCGCCAGCAGCCAAGAGGCTGGGAGGGTCGAGCAGTACTTC. Translation: CASSQEAGRVEQYF. V gene TRBV4-3 combines with J gene TRBJ2-7, with 7 bases that match TRBD2. Trimming removed 0 bases from V and 6 bases from J; junction bases left unmatched: 5. CDR1 is LGHNA and CDR2 is YSLEER in the germline V gene. The CDR3 loop spans 14 amino acids.

Only a few counts were recorded for this clone. CDR3 coding DNA: TGTGCCAGTACCGAAGGAGGGACCTCTGGAAACACCATATATTTT. This sequence encodes CASTEGGTSGNTIYF. The J gene is TRBJ1-3, the V gene TRBV19; perhaps TRBD1 as D (5 bases). CDR3 length: 15 amino acids. The germline V gene has CDR1 LNHDA and CDR2 SQIVND (reference sequence). The V end was cut by 7 bases, the J end by 0 bases, with 13 bases between.

The chain combines TRBV12-5 with TRBJ2-2; D possibly matches TRBD1 or TRBD2 (5 bases each). V lost 4 bases to trimming and J lost 3 bases, with 9 bases between them. The CDR3 is 14 residues long. Germline V gene lookup returns CDR1 LGHNT and CDR2 FRNRAP. The CDR3 DNA is TGTGCTAGTGGTTCCAGGGAGTACACCGGGGAGCTGTTTTTT. Protein product: CASGSREYTGELFF.

The V and J genes are TRBV19 and TRBJ1-2; 7 bases are shared with TRBD1. Germline-derived CDR1 and CDR2 are LNHDA and SQIVND (reference sequence). The J segment lost 4 bases and the V segment lost 3 bases, leaving 5 bases of the junction unmatched. The CDR3 is 14 amino acids. The DNA of the CDR3 is TGTGCCAGTAGTATTATGGGGACAGCCTATGGCTACACCTTC. This encodes CASSIMGTAYGYTF.

The chain couples TRBV4-3 to TRBJ1-1, with 9 bases aligning to TRBD1. The CDR3 runs to 14 residues. The V and J ends lost 3 bases and 3 bases, in that order; junction bases with no gene match: 2. Germline-derived CDR1 and CDR2 are LGHNA and YSLEER. The CDR3 reads CASSQGTGYTEAFF. The CDR3 nucleotides read TGCGCCAGCAGCCAGGGGACAGGGTACACTGAAGCTTTCTTT.